The 26 T cell receptor beta chains presented below share a single source sample, sequenced in a study of cytomegalovirus exposure and HLA in healthy donors. The PCR employed 60 Vbeta primers together with 13 Jbeta primers. Here immunoSEQ multiplex PCR was the method, and the copy in TCRdb shows in-frame clones only, minus some. The sample lists 60,000 or so clones, more than 70% occurring once. Material for sequencing was PBMCs. The receptors were sampled from a woman between 40 and 55 years old in good health and CMV-seropositive.

The CDR3 loop is CASTGAVSGGNEQFF. The CDR3 nucleotides are TGCGCCAGCACCGGGGCGGTTAGCGGGGGAAATGAGCAGTTCTTC. The chain joins TRBV5-1 to TRBJ2-1; TRBD2 matches at 9 bases. This CDR3 has 15 amino acids. The V gene end was trimmed by 6 bases and the J gene end by 7 bases; junction bases not matched to a gene: 11. Germline CDR1 and CDR2: SGHRS and YFSETQ.

The V gene is TRBV2, the J gene TRBJ1-2, with 8 nucleotides matching TRBD1. The CDR3 runs to 17 residues. V was pared by 2 bases and J by 6 bases, with 14 bases of the junction left unmatched. The germline gives CDR1 SNHLY, CDR2 FYNNEI. CDR3 sequence (DNA): TGTGCCAGCAGTGAATTCGGGACAGGTGCCAACATCAATGGCTACACCTTC. Translation gives CASSEFGTGANINGYTF.

This chain links TRBV29-1 with TRBJ1-1; the D gene is possibly TRBD1 (6 bases). The CDR3 is made up of 11 amino acids. CDR1 and CDR2 (germline): SQVTM, ANQGSEA. In DNA, the CDR3 is TGCGGGGGCTTACTGAACACTGAAGCTTTCTTT. Translating gives CGGLLNTEAFF.

This chain uses TRBV2 with TRBJ2-7; D is uncertain. The V gene's germline CDR1 is SNHLY and CDR2 FYNNEI. The CDR3 is made up of 14 amino acids. V was clipped by 10 bases and J by 0 bases, with 16 bases between them. Written as DNA, the CDR3 is TGTGCCATGAATGAAGAACAGCACTCCTACGAGCAGTACTTC. Encoded protein: CAMNEEQHSYEQYF.

This chain connects TRBV19 to TRBJ2-3; 16 bases fit TRBD2. Germline V gene lookup returns CDR1 LNHDA and CDR2 SQIVND (reference sequence). The CDR3 runs to 18 residues. Trimming at V came to 3 bases and at J to 5 bases, leaving 8 bases not matched to a gene. CDR3 DNA sequence: TGTGCCAGTAGTATGGGAGTGGGACTAGCGGGGGGGGGAGATACGCAGTATTTT. It yields the protein CASSMGVGLAGGGDTQYF. The whole variable domain, remainder taken from reference TRBV19 and TRBJ2-3, is DGGITQSPKYLFRKEGQNVTLSCEQNLNHDAMYWYRQDPGQGLRLIYYSQIVNDFQKGDIAEGYSVSREKKESFPLTVTSAQKNPTAFYLCASSMGVGLAGGGDTQYFGPGTRLTVL.

The genes are TRBV9 and TRBJ2-7, with a weak D call TRBD1 (6 bases). Trimming stripped 3 bases from V and 3 bases from J, with 13 bases between. The CDR3 consists of 14 residues. In germline, CDR1 is SGDLS, CDR2 YYNGEE. Here the CDR3 DNA reads TGTGCCAGCAGCGCCGGGACAAATAGCTACGAGCAGTACTTC. It codes for CASSAGTNSYEQYF.

The chain links TRBV15 to TRBJ1-5, with D hard to call. The CDR3 covers 14 residues. Germline lookup yields CDR1 LNHNV and CDR2 YYDKDF (reference sequence). Trimming removed 7 bases at V and 2 bases at J, with 12 bases between. In nucleotides, the CDR3 is TGTGCCACCACACCCTTGGGCGGCAATCAGCCCCAGCATTTT. Protein: CATTPLGGNQPQHF.

The V call is TRBV19, the J call TRBJ1-3, with 9 bases matching TRBD1. With 5 bases clipped from V and 7 bases from J, the junction kept 3 bases outside the gene matches. Germline V gene lookup returns CDR1 LNHDA and CDR2 SQIVND (reference sequence). This CDR3 region has 13 residues. DNA of the CDR3: TGTGCCAGTAGTCCCGGGACAGGGAACACCATATATTTT. This encodes CASSPGTGNTIYF.

This clone was observed a few times. The chain couples TRBV7-9 to TRBJ1-1; no firm D call. The CDR3 totals 14 residues. The germline gives CDR1 SEHNR, CDR2 FQNEAQ (reference sequence). Trimming took 1 base from V and 4 from J, leaving 10 bases between them. CDR3 sequence: CASSLGYGSTEAFF. CDR3 in DNA: TGTGCCAGCAGCTTAGGGTATGGGAGCACTGAAGCTTTCTTT.

This clone appeared a single time. The chain is built from TRBV6-5 and TRBJ2-6; a weak D match, TRBD2 (5 bases). This CDR3 has 15 amino acids. Trimming took off 3 bases at V and 3 bases at J, with 9 bases between the two ends. CDR1 is MNHEY, CDR2 SVGAGI, per germline. The CDR3 region has the DNA TGTGCCAGCAGTTATGGAGGTAATGGGGCCAACGTCCTGACTTTC. Translated: CASSYGGNGANVLTF.

The gene calls are TRBV9 and TRBJ2-1, with TRBD2 as a possible D gene (6 bases). The germline V gene has CDR1 SGDLS and CDR2 YYNGEE. With 0 bases removed from V and 0 bases from J, the gap between germline ends came to 13 bases. This CDR3 is built from 17 residues. The CDR3 nucleotides are TGTGCCAGCAGCGTAGATGGCGGGGCCTACTCCTACAATGAGCAGTTCTTC. Translating gives CASSVDGGAYSYNEQFF.

The chain combines TRBV9 with TRBJ2-1; D might be TRBD2 (6 bases). The CDR3 totals 18 residues. The germline V gene has CDR1 SGDLS and CDR2 YYNGEE. Trimming removed 1 base from V and 3 bases from J, with 20 bases in between. The DNA for the CDR3 is TGTGCCAGCAGCGTATTCGGCGGGGCAAAAAAGGGCTACAATGAGCAGTTCTTC. Amino acid sequence: CASSVFGGAKKGYNEQFF.

This chain uses TRBV30 with TRBJ1-1; the D gene is possibly TRBD1 (5 bases). Trimming left V 0 bases short and J 1 base short, with 15 bases between. Per germline, CDR1 GTSNPN and CDR2 SVGIG (reference sequence). The length of the CDR3 is 16 residues. CDR3 DNA sequence: TGTGCCTGGAGTGTGAAAAGGGGCGGTGGGAACACTGAAGCTTTCTTT. Its translation is CAWSVKRGGGNTEAFF.

The chain links TRBV7-9 to TRBJ2-4; a weak D match, TRBD2 (5 bases). The CDR3 has 11 residues. Germline-derived CDR1 and CDR2 are SEHNR and FQNEAQ (reference sequence). The V end lost 5 bases, the J end lost 6 bases, and 5 bases lay between the germline ends. For the CDR3, the DNA is TGTGCCAGCAGCCGGGGAAACATTCAGTACTTC. Amino acids: CASSRGNIQYF.

The J gene is TRBJ1-1, the V gene TRBV7-8; 7 bases map to TRBD1. Unmatched junction bases numbered 11, after V lost 5 bases and J lost 2 bases. The CDR3 runs 16 residues. Germline V gene sequence: CDR1 SGHVS, CDR2 FQNEAQ. The CDR3 nucleotides are TGTGCCAGCAGCGCCCGGACAGGTCGACTAAACACTGAAGCTTTCTTT. As protein: CASSARTGRLNTEAFF.

In regard to this clone: A junction boundary mismatches the germline segment, possibly from a read error. This sequence joins TRBV9 and TRBJ2-7, with TRBD1 matching over 7 bases. Per germline, CDR1 SGDLS and CDR2 YYNGEE. The CDR3 consists of 16 residues. The CDR3 DNA sequence: TGTGCCAGCAGCGTTTCCGGGACAGCCCTCTCCCACGAGCAGTACTTC. Translating gives CASSVSGTALSHEQYF.

This sequence joins TRBV27 and TRBJ1-1, with TRBD1 matching over 9 bases. The CDR3 totals 13 residues. Germline V gene sequence: CDR1 MNHEY, CDR2 SMNVEV (reference sequence). After removal of 6 bases from V and 6 bases from J, the junction contained 5 bases not matched to a gene. CDR3 sequence reads: CASRTGGDAEAFF. In DNA, the CDR3 is TGTGCCAGCAGGACAGGGGGTGACGCTGAAGCTTTCTTT.

About this clone: Germline is not matched at one junction end, which may reflect a read error. The chain carries TRBV7-9 and TRBJ2-7, with TRBD2 as a possible D gene (5 bases). This CDR3 is built from 14 residues. Germline assignment: CDR1 SEHNR and CDR2 FQNEAQ (reference sequence). The CDR3 region has the DNA TGTTCCAGCAGCTTCGCAGCCGGGACCTACGAGCAGTACTTC. Protein: CSSSFAAGTYEQYF.

The chain recombines TRBV5-1 with TRBJ2-7; maybe TRBD2 (6 bases). Germline V lookup: CDR1 SGHRS, CDR2 YFSETQ. Trimming removed 0 bases at V and 2 bases at J, with 12 bases between. The CDR3 has 15 amino acids. The CDR3 DNA is TGCGCCAGCAGCTTGGGGGACGGCGGGACCTACGAGCAGTACTTC. Its translation is CASSLGDGGTYEQYF.

The chain is built from TRBV19 and TRBJ1-5; 7 bases agree with TRBD1. The V segment lost 7 bases and the J segment 0 bases; nucleotides outside the gene matches: 15. Germline values: CDR1 LNHDA, CDR2 SQIVND (reference sequence). This CDR3 comprises 18 residues. In DNA, the CDR3 is TGTGCCAGTACCCCCAGGGGGTCCCAAGGGAATAGCAATCAGCCCCAGCATTTT. This sequence encodes CASTPRGSQGNSNQPQHF.

This clone was detected a few times. Only one base separates this from a far larger clonotype, so it likely reflects a read error. Distinct nucleotide sequences in the sample also encode this CDR3. The chain links TRBV6-5 to TRBJ1-4; no definite D call. Deletions cut 8 bases from V and 7 bases from J, with 8 bases between. This CDR3 has 11 amino acids. Germline lookup yields CDR1 MNHEY and CDR2 SVGAGI. The CDR3 loop is CASQRGEKLFF. CDR3 bases: TGTGCCAGCCAGCGGGGTGAAAAACTGTTTTTT.

This chain joins TRBV5-6 and TRBJ1-2; TRBD1 is a possible D gene (5 bases). CDR3 length: 13 amino acids. Germline V lookup: CDR1 SGHDT, CDR2 YYEEEE. The V end lost 4 bases, the J end lost 7 bases, and 14 bases lay between the germline ends. This chain's CDR3 is CASSPGGGAGYTF. For the CDR3, the DNA is TGTGCCAGCAGCCCGGGGGGGGGTGCTGGCTACACCTTC.

The rearrangement links TRBV4-1 to TRBJ1-2; the D is unclear. V was clipped by 4 bases and J by 7 bases, with 13 bases between them. CDR3 length equals 13 residues. Germline V gene sequence: CDR1 MGHRA, CDR2 YSYEKL. The DNA for the CDR3 is TGCGCCAGCAGCCTCGAGGGAGGGCTTGGCTACACCTTC. Protein sequence: CASSLEGGLGYTF.

The rearrangement uses TRBV6-6 and TRBJ1-2; maybe TRBD1 (5 bases). The CDR3 extends over 12 amino acids. The germline V and J ends were trimmed by 6 bases and 3 bases, with 8 bases remaining between them. Germline lookup yields CDR1 MNHNY and CDR2 SVGAGI (reference sequence). The CDR3 DNA reads TGTGCCAGCAGCCAGACAGACTATGGCTACACCTTC. It encodes CASSQTDYGYTF.

The chain couples TRBV21-1 to TRBJ2-5; TRBD2, the D gene given by the table, was not confirmed from the DNA. TRBV21-1 is reported as a pseudogene. This CDR3 has 11 residues. This CDR3 is CASSKPVRQYF. CDR3 sequence (DNA): TGTGCCAGCAGCAAACCAGTGAGGCAGTACTTC.

V gene TRBV29-1 combines with J gene TRBJ1-1; D not certain. The V gene lost 7 bases and the J gene lost 10 bases, with 13 bases spanning the gap. The CDR3 runs 10 residues. Germline CDR1 and CDR2: SQVTM and ANQGSEA. The DNA of the CDR3 is TGCAGCGGTCTCCTCGGTAGAGCTTTCTTT. Encoded protein: CSGLLGRAFF. The whole variable domain, remainder taken from reference TRBV29-1 and TRBJ1-1, is SAVISQKPSRDICQRGTSLTIQCQVDSQVTMMFWYRQQPGQSLTLIATANQGSEATYESGFVIDKFPISRPNLTFSTLTVSNMSPEDSSIYLCSGLLGRAFFGQGTRLTVV.